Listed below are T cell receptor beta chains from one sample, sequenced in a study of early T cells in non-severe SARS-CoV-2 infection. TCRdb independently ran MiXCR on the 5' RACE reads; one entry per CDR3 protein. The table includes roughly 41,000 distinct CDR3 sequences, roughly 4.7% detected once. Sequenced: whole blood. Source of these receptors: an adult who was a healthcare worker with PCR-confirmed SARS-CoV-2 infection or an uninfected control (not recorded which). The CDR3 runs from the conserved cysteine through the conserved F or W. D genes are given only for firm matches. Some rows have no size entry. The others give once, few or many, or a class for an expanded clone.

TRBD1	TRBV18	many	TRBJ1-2	TGTGCCAGCTCACCAATTACGGGACAGGGGAACGGCTACACCTTC	CASSPITGQGNGYTF
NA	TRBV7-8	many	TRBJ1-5	TGTGCCAGCAGCTTAGAGGCGCGACCTTATCAGCCCCAGCATTTT	CASSLEARPYQPQHF
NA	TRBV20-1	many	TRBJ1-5	TGCAGTGTTGCCGACGGTAATCAGCCCCAGCATTTT	CSVADGNQPQHF
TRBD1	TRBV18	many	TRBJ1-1	TGTGCCAGCTCTCCCGGGACAGGGGGTTTTGAAGCTTTCTTT	CASSPGTGGFEAFF
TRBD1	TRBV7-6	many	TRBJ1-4	TGTGCCAGCAGCATTGGACAGGGTGGCGAAAAACTGTTTTTT	CASSIGQGGEKLFF
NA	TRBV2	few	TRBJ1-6	TGTGCCAGCAGTCGGGACACATATTCACCCCTCCACTTT	CASSRDTYSPLHF
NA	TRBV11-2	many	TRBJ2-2	TGTGCCAGCAAGGTGGCCGGGGAGCTGTTTTTT	CASKVAGELFF
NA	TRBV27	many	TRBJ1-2	TGTGCCAGCAGTCTGAAGACAGGCTCCTCGGGGAACTATGGCTACACCTTC	CASSLKTGSSGNYGYTF
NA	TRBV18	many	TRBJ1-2	TGTGCCAGCTCACGTACTGGACTGGAGACTAACTATGGCTACACCTTC	CASSRTGLETNYGYTF
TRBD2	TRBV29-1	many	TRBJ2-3	TGCAGCGTTTCCAGGACGCTAGCGGGAGATACGCAGTATTTT	CSVSRTLAGDTQYF
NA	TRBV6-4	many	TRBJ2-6	TGTGCCAGCAGCCCCGGAGGTGGGGCCAACGTCCTGACTTTC	CASSPGGGANVLTF
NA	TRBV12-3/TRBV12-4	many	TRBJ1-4	TGTGCCAGCAGTCGACTGGGACTTGGGGAAAAACTGTTTTTT	CASSRLGLGEKLFF
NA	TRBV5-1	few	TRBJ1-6	TGCGCCAGCAGCTTGGATCAACCGGGCACCTCACCCCTCCACTTT	CASSLDQPGTSPLHF
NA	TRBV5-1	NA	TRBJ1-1	TGCACCAGCAGCACGGCGGACAGCTCGAACACTGAAGCTTTCTTT	CTSSTADSSNTEAFF
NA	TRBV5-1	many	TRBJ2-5	TGCGCCAGCAGCTTGGCAGTCCCGCAGGAGACCCAGTACTTC	CASSLAVPQETQYF
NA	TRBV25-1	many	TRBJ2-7	TGTGCCAGCAGAATGACCGGGGACGGCCACGAGCAGTACTTC	CASRMTGDGHEQYF
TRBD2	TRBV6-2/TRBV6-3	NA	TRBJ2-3	TGTGCCAGCAGTTACTCGTTTCTAGCGGGACGCACAGATACGCAGTATTTT	CASSYSFLAGRTDTQYF
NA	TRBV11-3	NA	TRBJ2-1	TGTGCCAGCAGCTTAGGCGCTTGGGGGACCTACAATGAGCAGTTCTTC	CASSLGAWGTYNEQFF
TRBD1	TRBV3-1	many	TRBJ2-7	TGTGCCAGCAGCCAGTCCGGGACAGGGGGCAACGAGCAGTACTTC	CASSQSGTGGNEQYF
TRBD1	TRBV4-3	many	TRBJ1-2	TGCGCCAGCAGCCAATTTTGGCAGGGGGCAAGCTATGGCTACACCTTC	CASSQFWQGASYGYTF
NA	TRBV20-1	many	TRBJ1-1	TGCAGTGCTAGACTAGACACTGAAGCTTTCTTT	CSARLDTEAFF
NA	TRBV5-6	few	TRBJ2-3	TGTGCCAGCAGCTTGAACAGGGCAGATACGCAGTATTTT	CASSLNRADTQYF